These T cell receptor beta chains were read from a single sample in a study of CD8+ T cells in alopecia areata. Sequenced by immunoSEQ multiplex PCR; TCRdb stores in-frame clones only, minus some. The sample consists of more than 150,000 clones, 50% to 60% of them appearing once. The specimen was CD4+ T cells sorted from blood, collected at week 0. These receptors all come from a human donor with alopecia areata. Both conserved end residues are part of each CDR3. The D gene is left open where the match is weak. Where a row states a size, it is once, few, many or the class of an expanded clone; other rows omit it.

abundance | j_gene | v_gene | d_gene | CDR3nt | CDR3aa
. | TRBJ2-7 | TRBV4-1 | . | TGCGCCAGCAGCCACCCGGGATACGAGCAGTACTTC | CASSHPGYEQYF
. | TRBJ1-5 | TRBV30 | . | TGTGCCTGGAGTGACGACAGTGTGATGCAGCCCCAGCATTTT | CAWSDDSVMQPQHF
. | TRBJ2-7 | TRBV5-1 | . | TGCGCCAGCAGCCGGGACATTACCTACGAGCAGTACTTC | CASSRDITYEQYF
. | TRBJ2-2 | TRBV5-1 | . | TGCGCCAGCAAATGGCAGGGCACCGGGGAGCTGTTTTTT | CASKWQGTGELFF
once | TRBJ2-1 | TRBV6-4 | . | TGTGCCAGCAGTGTTAAGGGGGGCTACAATGAGCAGTTCTTC | CASSVKGGYNEQFF
. | TRBJ1-1 | TRBV29-1 | . | TGCAGCGCACTTAATCAGGGCAGGGTGAACACTGAAGCTTTCTTT | CSALNQGRVNTEAFF
few | TRBJ1-6 | TRBV30 | . | TGTGCCTGGAGTCCATCCCTCTCTTCACCCCTCCACTTT | CAWSPSLSSPLHF
. | TRBJ2-3 | TRBV30 | . | TGTGCCTGGAGCCACCTCAGGGCTCCAGATACGCAGTATTTT | CAWSHLRAPDTQYF
many | TRBJ2-1 | TRBV9 | TRBD1 | TGTGCCAGCAGCGTAGCTGCAGGGGGCAATGAGCAGTTCTTC | CASSVAAGGNEQFF
few | TRBJ1-2 | TRBV30 | . | TGTGCCTGGAGTGTACGTGGGTATGGCTACACCTTC | CAWSVRGYGYTF
. | TRBJ1-1 | TRBV18 | TRBD1 | TGTGCCAGCTCACCACAAGACAGGGGAAGATCAGCTTTCTTT | CASSPQDRGRSAFF
. | TRBJ2-7 | TRBV7-6 | . | TGTGCCAGCAGCTTAGGAGGGATTGAGTACGAGCAGTACTTC | CASSLGGIEYEQYF
. | TRBJ1-6 | TRBV7-9 | TRBD1 | TGTGCCAGCAGCTACGGACAGGACTCTTCACCCCTCCACTTT | CASSYGQDSSPLHF
. | TRBJ2-7 | TRBV7-6 | TRBD2 | TGTGCCAGCAGCCCCGGGGGGGCAGAGCAGTACTTC | CASSPGGAEQYF
. | TRBJ1-2 | TRBV7-9 | . | TGTGCCAGCAGCTTAACTTGGGAAACCTATGGCTACACCTTC | CASSLTWETYGYTF
. | TRBJ1-5 | TRBV4-1 | . | TGCGCCAGCAGCCAAGGGACGGCCAGAGGGCAGCCCCAGCATTTT | CASSQGTARGQPQHF
few | TRBJ1-1 | TRBV5-6 | . | TGTGCCAGCAGCTTGTTGGGTAAGGACACTGAAGCTTTCTTT | CASSLLGKDTEAFF
few | TRBJ2-7 | TRBV7-9 | TRBD2 | TGTGCCAGCAGCTTGCGAGCGGGGGACAACTCCTACGAGCAGTACTTC | CASSLRAGDNSYEQYF
. | TRBJ2-5 | TRBV29-1 | TRBD1 | TGCAGCGTTGTACGCCAGGGGGTATGGGAGACCCAGTACTTC | CSVVRQGVWETQYF
. | TRBJ1-2 | TRBV7-9 | . | TGTGCCGGGAAGACCGGGACGGATTATGGCTACACCTTC | CAGKTGTDYGYTF
once | TRBJ2-7 | TRBV5-1 | . | TGCGCCAGCAGCTTGGCCTCCCTTAGTTCCGAGCAGTACTTC | CASSLASLSSEQYF
many | TRBJ2-2 | TRBV11-3 | . | TGTGCCAGCAGCTTAGGCCCCCGCGGGGTGAACACCGGGGAGCTGTTTTTT | CASSLGPRGVNTGELFF
. | TRBJ2-3 | TRBV14 | TRBD2 | TGTGCCAGCAGCCAAGAACTAGCGGGGGTCTCAGATACGCAGTATTTT | CASSQELAGVSDTQYF
. | TRBJ1-5 | TRBV30 | TRBD1 | TGTGCCTGGAAGGGACAGGGGCATCAGCCCCAGCATTTT | CAWKGQGHQPQHF
. | TRBJ2-1 | TRBV29-1 | . | TGCAGCGTTGAAGGCCGGGAGAGCTCCTACAATGAGCAGTTCTTC | CSVEGRESSYNEQFF
. | TRBJ1-1 | TRBV29-1 | TRBD1 | TGCAGCGTTTTAAGACAGGGGGGGAACACTGAAGCTTTCTTT | CSVLRQGGNTEAFF
. | TRBJ2-3 | TRBV6-5 | TRBD1 | TGTGCCAGCAGTCCGGGACAGGGTACAGATACGCAGTATTTT | CASSPGQGTDTQYF
. | TRBJ2-3 | TRBV6-5 | . | TGTGCCAGCAGTTACAGGGGGTCGGAAGATACGCAGTATTTT | CASSYRGSEDTQYF
. | TRBJ1-5 | TRBV30 | . | TGTGCCTGGAGCCGGGGCAGGGATCAGCCCCAGCATTTT | CAWSRGRDQPQHF
few | TRBJ2-2 | TRBV30 | . | TGTGCCTGGAGGCAACAGGGGAGGGCCGGGGAGCTGTTTTTT | CAWRQQGRAGELFF
. | TRBJ2-3 | TRBV6-5 | . | TGTGCCAGCAGTACCCTGGGGGCGCAGTATTTT | CASSTLGAQYF
. | TRBJ2-7 | TRBV5-1 | . | TGCGCCAGCAGCTTGGCCCCGATGCGGGGCGAGCAGTACTTC | CASSLAPMRGEQYF
few | TRBJ2-5 | TRBV7-6 | . | TGTGCCAGCAGTTCCGGGGGTCGGGACTCCCAGTACTTC | CASSSGGRDSQYF
. | TRBJ2-4 | TRBV30 | . | TGTGCCTGGAGTGTAGATGGGGGAAACATTCAGTACTTC | CAWSVDGGNIQYF
once | TRBJ2-1 | TRBV29-1 | TRBD2 | TGCAGCGTTGAAGGGGGACTACACTTCGATGAGCAGTTCTTC | CSVEGGLHFDEQFF
few | TRBJ2-1 | TRBV7-2 | . | TGTGCCAGCAGCTTAGACTCACGGGGGCAGGAGCAGTTCTTC | CASSLDSRGQEQFF
. | TRBJ1-6 | TRBV5-8 | TRBD1 | TGTGCCAGCAGCTTGGCCGTGGGGACAGGGACTTCACCCCTCCACTTT | CASSLAVGTGTSPLHF
. | TRBJ1-2 | TRBV7-9 | . | TGTGCCAGCAGCTCACAACAGGGTGACGATGGCTACACCTTC | CASSSQQGDDGYTF
. | TRBJ2-6 | TRBV28 | . | TGTGCCAGCAAGGGAGGAGGGGGCTTAACTGGGGCCAACGTCCTGACTTTC | CASKGGGGLTGANVLTF
. | TRBJ2-5 | TRBV6-5 | TRBD2 | TGTGCCAGCAGCCGAGAAGGACTAGCGGAAGAGACCCAGTACTTC | CASSREGLAEETQYF
once | TRBJ1-5 | TRBV4-1 | TRBD1 | TGCGCCAGCAGCCAAGGCGACAGGGAGAATCAGCCCCAGCATTTT | CASSQGDRENQPQHF
. | TRBJ1-5 | TRBV30 | TRBD1 | TGTGCCTGGAGGGATCCGGGGACAGGGTTACAGCCCCAGCATTTT | CAWRDPGTGLQPQHF
once | TRBJ1-1 | TRBV30 | . | TGTGCCTGGACAGGATACACTGAAGCTTTCTTT | CAWTGYTEAFF
. | TRBJ2-7 | TRBV7-2 | TRBD1 | TGTGCCAGCAGCTGGGGACAGAATTCCTACGAGCAGTACTTC | CASSWGQNSYEQYF
few | TRBJ2-2 | TRBV5-1 | . | TGCGCCAGCAGCTTGTCACAGGGCGACACCGGGGAGCTGTTTTTT | CASSLSQGDTGELFF
once | TRBJ1-1 | TRBV7-2 | TRBD1 | TGTGCCAGCAGCTGGGGACAGCAGAACACTGAAGCTTTCTTT | CASSWGQQNTEAFF
. | TRBJ2-7 | TRBV4-1 | . | TGCGCCAGCAGCCAAGAGGAGGGGTACGAGCAGTACTTC | CASSQEEGYEQYF
. | TRBJ1-5 | TRBV7-2 | . | TGTGCCAGCAGCTTAGCGACTGGGGTTGGTCAGCCCCAGCATTTT | CASSLATGVGQPQHF
few | TRBJ2-3 | TRBV5-1 | . | TGCGCCAGCAGCTCTCGCTTAGGGGGTCAGGGAGATACGCAGTATTTT | CASSSRLGGQGDTQYF
few | TRBJ2-7 | TRBV4-1 | TRBD1 | TGCGCCAGCAGAAGGACAGGGAGCTCCTACGAGCAGTACTTC | CASRRTGSSYEQYF
. | TRBJ1-5 | TRBV30 | . | TGTGCCTGGAGCGATACCGGGGGGCCGGCTCAGCCCCAGCATTTT | CAWSDTGGPAQPQHF
many | TRBJ2-5 | TRBV7-7 | . | TGTGCTAGCAGCTTATTGCTAGGCCAAGAGACCCAGTACTTC | CASSLLLGQETQYF
. | TRBJ2-3 | TRBV18 | TRBD2 | TGTGCCAGCTCACTACTAGCGGGGGACGCAGATACGCAGTATTTT | CASSLLAGDADTQYF